These T cell receptor beta chains were read from a single sample in a study of cytomegalovirus exposure and HLA in healthy donors. The protocol was immunoSEQ multiplex PCR, while the TCRdb copy is restricted to in-frame clones and leaves out a portion. The sample consists of roughly 120,000 clones, 80% of them appearing once. Material: PBMCs. These receptors were collected from a man aged 30 to 39 in good health and CMV-seronegative. Both conserved end residues are part of each CDR3. The D gene is left open where the match is weak. Clone sizes are given selectively: once, few, many, or a class where the clone is expanded.

cdr3_nt cdr3_aa j_call v_call d_call clone_size
TGCAGCGTTGATGGCGGCTGGTCCGTGGATACGCAGTATTTT CSVDGGWSVDTQYF TRBJ2-3 TRBV29-1 - -
TGTGCCAGCAGCTTAACAGGGTATTCACCCCTCCACTTT CASSLTGYSPLHF TRBJ1-6 TRBV7-2 - -
TGTGCCAGCAGTTTAGGCGGGGCTCTTGGGAGAGAGACCCAGTACTTC CASSLGGALGRETQYF TRBJ2-5 TRBV28 - -
TGTGCCAGCAGTCGGAATCAGCCCCAGCATTTT CASSRNQPQHF TRBJ1-5 TRBV28 - -
TGCGCCAGCAGCTTGGCGGGACAATACCTTGATGAGCAGTTCTTC CASSLAGQYLDEQFF TRBJ2-1 TRBV5-1 - -
TGCGCCAGCAGCCAAGGGATCCAGGGGAATCAGCCCCAGCATTTT CASSQGIQGNQPQHF TRBJ1-5 TRBV4-3 - -
TGTGCCAGCAGGAGAGGGGACAGGGGGAGGCATGGCTACACCTTC CASRRGDRGRHGYTF TRBJ1-2 TRBV6-5 TRBD1 -
TGCGCCAGCAGCTTGGAGGGGGCCAAAGTTTCACCCCTCCACTTT CASSLEGAKVSPLHF TRBJ1-6 TRBV5-1 TRBD1 once
TGCGCCAGCAGCCAAGGTTTTATCTCTGGAAACACCATATATTTT CASSQGFISGNTIYF TRBJ1-3 TRBV4-1 - -
TGTGCCAGCAGCTTAACGGGTGACGCGGCGTCCCAGTACTTC CASSLTGDAASQYF TRBJ2-5 TRBV7-3 - -
TGTGCCAGCGCCATGGGGCCCCGAGGATACGAGCAGTACTTC CASAMGPRGYEQYF TRBJ2-7 TRBV7-6 - -
TGCGCCAGCAGCTTTTATTCGGGGGGTACAGATACGCAGTATTTT CASSFYSGGTDTQYF TRBJ2-3 TRBV5-1 TRBD2 -
TGTGCCAGCAGTCATAGACAGTTAAGGCAGCCCCAGCATTTT CASSHRQLRQPQHF TRBJ1-5 TRBV28 - -
TGCGCCAGCAGGGGGGGGAACACCTTC CASRGGNTF TRBJ1-2 TRBV23-1 - -
TGTGCCAGCAGCTTAGTGTTCAGGACAGGGGACACTGAAGCTTTCTTT CASSLVFRTGDTEAFF TRBJ1-1 TRBV7-8 TRBD1 few
TGCGCCAGCAGGGGGACCGGGACAGGGACGACCTACGAGCAGTACTTC CASRGTGTGTTYEQYF TRBJ2-7 TRBV5-1 TRBD1 -
TGCGCCAGCAGCTCGCAGGACATGCCACCCCTCCACTTT CASSSQDMPPLHF TRBJ1-6 TRBV5-1 - -
TGTGCCAGCAGTGTGGACAGGACCACTGAAGCTTTCTTT CASSVDRTTEAFF TRBJ1-1 TRBV6-1 TRBD1 -
TGTGCCAGCAGCTCACGGGACAGGGATCAGTTCTTC CASSSRDRDQFF TRBJ2-1 TRBV7-9 TRBD1 -
TGTGCCAGCAGTGTGGGACCAACAGGGCCCTATGAAGCTTTCTTT CASSVGPTGPYEAFF TRBJ1-1 TRBV6-1 - -
TGTGCCAGCACTGATGGTCACATAAGAAATGGCTACACCTTC CASTDGHIRNGYTF TRBJ1-2 TRBV6-1 - once
TGTGCCAGCAGTTCTCACAGCTATGGCTACACCTTC CASSSHSYGYTF TRBJ1-2 TRBV6-5 - -
TGTGCCAGCAGCTTGGGAGCGGTAACCTACGAGCAGTACTTC CASSLGAVTYEQYF TRBJ2-7 TRBV7-2 - -
TGTGCCAGCAGTGAAGCGGGACTGAGAAATTCACCCCTCCACTTT CASSEAGLRNSPLHF TRBJ1-6 TRBV25-1 - few
TGTGCCAGTAGTATAAGCAGGGTTGGCAATCAGCCCCAGCATTTT CASSISRVGNQPQHF TRBJ1-5 TRBV19 - -
TGTGCCAGCAGTTACCTGCTGGGCCCGTATGGCTACACCTTC CASSYLLGPYGYTF TRBJ1-2 TRBV6-6 - -
TGTGCCAGTAGTATAGACAGGGGGGCTGAAGCTTTCTTT CASSIDRGAEAFF TRBJ1-1 TRBV19 TRBD1 -
TGCGCCAGCAGCTTGGGACAGGCGACCTACGAGCAGTACTTC CASSLGQATYEQYF TRBJ2-7 TRBV5-1 - -
TGTGCCAGCAGCTTTTTAAGTGTCGTTAGATGGGATCGGGGTGAGCAGTTCTTC CASSFLSVVRWDRGEQFF TRBJ2-1 TRBV7-9 - -
TGTGCCAGCAGCCAGACTAGCGGCGAGCAGTACTTC CASSQTSGEQYF TRBJ2-7 TRBV4-2 TRBD2 -
TGCGCCAGCAGCGCGGCGTTAGCACCCACCTACAATGAGCAGTTCTTC CASSAALAPTYNEQFF TRBJ2-1 TRBV5-1 - -
TGTGCCAGCAGTGGAGGATGGGGGGAGGGCACTGAAGCTTTCTTT CASSGGWGEGTEAFF TRBJ1-1 TRBV2 - -
TGTGCCTCGAACTCCGGGACAGGGTTGAGCAATCAGCCCCAGCATTTT CASNSGTGLSNQPQHF TRBJ1-5 TRBV28 TRBD1 -